The clone carrying this T cell receptor (beta chain) has a count of ten or more. CDR3 size: 14 residues. V shed 6 bases and J 3 bases; nucleotides not matched to a gene: 6. The data were obtained in a study of identical twins. TCRdb reanalysed the 5' RACE reads using MiXCR and keeps one entry per CDR3 protein. The table lists around 500,000 distinct CDR3 sequences, 14% of them singletons. Separately, the same data were catalogued under a study of yellow fever vaccine responses in identical twins. This second study notes: After vaccination, twins' T cell response reportedly seemed partly convergent, partly personalized.

The sequenced material came from CD4+ T cells sorted from blood. The sequence derives from a woman aged 18-29 years in good health. This chain connects TRBV12-3 or TRBV12-4 to TRBJ2-7, with 9 bases matching TRBD2. The CDR3 is CASRKAGGVYEQYF. The CDR3 DNA reads as TGTGCCAGCAGGAAAGCGGGAGGCGTCTACGAGCAGTACTTC.